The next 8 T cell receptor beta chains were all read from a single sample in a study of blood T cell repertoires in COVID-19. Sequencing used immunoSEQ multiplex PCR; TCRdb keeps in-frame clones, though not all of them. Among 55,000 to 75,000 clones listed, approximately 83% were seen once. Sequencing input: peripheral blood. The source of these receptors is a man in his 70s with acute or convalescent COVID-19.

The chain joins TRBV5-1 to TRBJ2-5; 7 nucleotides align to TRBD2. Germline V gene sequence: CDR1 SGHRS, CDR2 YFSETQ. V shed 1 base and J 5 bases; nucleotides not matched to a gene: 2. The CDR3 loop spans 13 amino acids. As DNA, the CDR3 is TGCGCCAGCAGCTTGAGCGGGGTGGAGACCCAGTACTTC. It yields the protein CASSLSGVETQYF.

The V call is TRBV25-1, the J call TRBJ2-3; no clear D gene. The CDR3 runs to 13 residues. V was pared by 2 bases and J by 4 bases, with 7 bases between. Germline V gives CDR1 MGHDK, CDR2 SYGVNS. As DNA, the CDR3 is TGTGCCAGCAGTGAAGGTCGCGCAGATACGCAGTATTTT. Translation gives CASSEGRADTQYF.

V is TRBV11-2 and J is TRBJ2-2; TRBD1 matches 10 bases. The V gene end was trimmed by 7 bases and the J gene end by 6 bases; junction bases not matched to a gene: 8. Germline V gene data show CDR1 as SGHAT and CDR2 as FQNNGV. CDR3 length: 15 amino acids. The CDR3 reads CASKRQGATSGELFF. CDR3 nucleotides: TGTGCCAGCAAGAGACAGGGGGCAACATCCGGGGAGCTGTTTTTT.

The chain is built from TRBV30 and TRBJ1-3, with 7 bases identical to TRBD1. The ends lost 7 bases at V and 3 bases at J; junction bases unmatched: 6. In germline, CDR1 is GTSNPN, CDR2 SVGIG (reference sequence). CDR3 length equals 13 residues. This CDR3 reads CAYSRGDGNTIYF. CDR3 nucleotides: TGTGCCTACTCCAGGGGGGATGGAAACACCATATATTTT.

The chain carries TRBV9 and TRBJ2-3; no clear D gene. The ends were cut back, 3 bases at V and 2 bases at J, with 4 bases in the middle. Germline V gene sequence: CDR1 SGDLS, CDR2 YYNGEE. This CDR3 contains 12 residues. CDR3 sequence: CASSAFTDTQYF. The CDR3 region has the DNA TGTGCCAGCAGCGCCTTCACAGATACGCAGTATTTT.

This CDR3 is CASSLNGRGDTEAFF. In nucleotides, the CDR3 is TGCGCCAGCAGCTTGAATGGGAGGGGGGACACTGAAGCTTTCTTT. The rearrangement links TRBV5-1 to TRBJ1-1, with a weak D call TRBD1 (6 bases). This CDR3 contains 15 residues. Germline values: CDR1 SGHRS, CDR2 YFSETQ. Trimming stripped 1 base from V and 3 bases from J, with 13 bases between. The whole variable domain, filled in from reference TRBV5-1 and TRBJ1-1, reads KAGVTQTPRYLIKTRGQQVTLSCSPISGHRSVSWYQQTPGQGLQFLFEYFSETQRNKGNFPGRFSGRQFSNSRSEMNVSTLELGDSALYLCASSLNGRGDTEAFFGQGTRLTVV.

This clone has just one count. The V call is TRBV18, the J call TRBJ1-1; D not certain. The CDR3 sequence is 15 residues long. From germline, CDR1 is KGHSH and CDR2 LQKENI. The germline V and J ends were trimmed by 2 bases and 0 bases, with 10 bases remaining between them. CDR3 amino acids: CASSPMASMNTEAFF. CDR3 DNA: TGTGCCAGCTCACCAATGGCTAGCATGAACACTGAAGCTTTCTTT.

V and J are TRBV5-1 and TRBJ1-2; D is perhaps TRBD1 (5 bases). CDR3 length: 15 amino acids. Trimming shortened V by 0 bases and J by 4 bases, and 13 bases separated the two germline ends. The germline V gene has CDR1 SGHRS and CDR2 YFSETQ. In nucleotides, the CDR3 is TGCGCCAGCAGCTTGGGACAGTCCCGAGGCTATGGCTACACCTTC. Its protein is CASSLGQSRGYGYTF.